This T cell receptor beta chain was retrieved from a study of blood T cell repertoires in COVID-19. Whole-study context: Both acute and convalescent COVID-19 samples were obtained from the United States, Italy and Spain.

Original processing notes: Reference gene primers were amplified, and this amplification served to estimate nucleated cell counts. Sequencing was performed with immunoSEQ multiplex PCR; in TCRdb, only in-frame clones are kept and a portion is missing. The DNA was the basis for D and trimming; V, J and clone size are from that table. Seen here are fewer than 70,000 clones, over 70% observed once, and the top ten hold 4.9%. The V gene's germline CDR1 is SGHTA and CDR2 FQGNSA. Trimming took 2 bases from V and 8 from J, leaving 18 bases between them. This CDR3 has 15 residues. This clone appeared a few times.

The genes are TRBV7-2 and TRBJ1-2; no firm D call. This clonotype was obtained from a human donor in a cohort sampled during active COVID-19. Sequencing was carried out using peripheral blood. CDR3 region: CASSLSLPSGGGYTF. In DNA form, the CDR3 reads TGTGCCAGCAGCTTATCTTTGCCCAGCGGAGGAGGCTACACCTTC.